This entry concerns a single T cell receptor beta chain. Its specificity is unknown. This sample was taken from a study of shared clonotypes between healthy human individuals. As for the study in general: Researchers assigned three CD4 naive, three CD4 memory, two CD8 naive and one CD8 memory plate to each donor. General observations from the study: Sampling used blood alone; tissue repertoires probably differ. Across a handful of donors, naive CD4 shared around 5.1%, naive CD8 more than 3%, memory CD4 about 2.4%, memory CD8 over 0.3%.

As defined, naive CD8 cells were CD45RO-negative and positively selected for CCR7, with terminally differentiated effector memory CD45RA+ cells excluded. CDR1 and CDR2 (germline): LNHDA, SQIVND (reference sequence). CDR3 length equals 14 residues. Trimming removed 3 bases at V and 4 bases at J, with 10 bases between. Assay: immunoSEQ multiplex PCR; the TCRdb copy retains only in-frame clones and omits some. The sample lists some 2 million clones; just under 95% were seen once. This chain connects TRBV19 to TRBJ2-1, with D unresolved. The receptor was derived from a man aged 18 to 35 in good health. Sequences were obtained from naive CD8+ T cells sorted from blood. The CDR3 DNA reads TGTGCCAGTAGTATGTTGCTCCAGTACAATGAGCAGTTCTTC. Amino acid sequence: CASSMLLQYNEQFF.